Shown below are 29 T cell receptor beta chains from a single sample sequenced in a study of beta chain features in type 1 diabetes. Their recognized antigens are unknown. TCRB transcripts that were expressed got sequenced, as all of the isolated RNA had been reverse transcribed. The method was immunoSEQ multiplex PCR; TCRdb's version includes in-frame clones alone and lacks a portion of them. The sample includes more than 250,000 clones, over 14% of them seen just once. Study-level points and caveats: All four CD4+ subsets of Type 1 diabetes patients contained TCRB CDR3s that were moderately but significantly shorter.

Sequences were obtained from naive CD4+ T cells from blood. The receptors were sampled from a man younger than 30 with type 1 diabetes.

The chain couples TRBV7-2 to TRBJ2-4; D not certain. The CDR3 extends over 17 amino acids. Germline V gives CDR1 SGHTA, CDR2 FQGNSA. V was cut by 0 bases and J by 0 bases, with 12 bases left in between. CDR3 in amino acids: CASSLAPVLIAKNIQYF. For the CDR3, the DNA is TGTGCCAGCAGCTTAGCGCCAGTCTTAATAGCCAAAAACATTCAGTACTTC.

The chain is built from TRBV6-5 and TRBJ2-7, with 9 nucleotides matching TRBD1. CDR1 and CDR2 (germline): MNHEY, SVGAGI. The ends lost 0 bases at V and 4 bases at J; junction bases unmatched: 7. CDR3 length: 16 residues. CDR3 protein: CASSYSSGTGPYEQYF. DNA for the CDR3: TGTGCCAGCAGTTACTCGAGCGGGACAGGGCCTTACGAGCAGTACTTC.

This clone was detected a few times. The chain carries TRBV5-6 and TRBJ2-7; D perhaps matches TRBD2 (5 bases). The CDR3 extends over 15 amino acids. The V and J ends lost 2 bases and 0 bases respectively, with 12 bases between them. CDR1 and CDR2 (germline): SGHDT, YYEEEE. This CDR3 reads CASSFGGSFSYEQYF. Here the CDR3 DNA reads TGTGCCAGCAGCTTTGGCGGGTCTTTCTCCTACGAGCAGTACTTC.

The chain is built from TRBV30 and TRBJ1-2, with 8 bases aligning to TRBD1. Germline CDR1 reads GTSNPN; CDR2 reads SVGIG (reference sequence). The CDR3 runs 13 residues. V shed 8 bases and J 0 bases; nucleotides not matched to a gene: 5. In DNA, the CDR3 is TGTGCCAGACAGGACAGGGCTAACTATGGCTACACCTTC. Translated: CARQDRANYGYTF.

The chain has TRBV5-6 and TRBJ2-3, with TRBD2 matching 7 bases. V lost 0 bases and J lost 0; bases outside the gene matches: 4. Germline-derived CDR1 and CDR2 are SGHDT and YYEEEE. The CDR3 extends over 16 amino acids. This chain's CDR3 is CASSLARLASTDTQYF. The CDR3 bases are TGTGCCAGCAGCTTGGCGCGACTAGCAAGCACAGATACGCAGTATTTT.

This clone was detected only a few times. The CDR3 DNA reads TGTGCCAGCAGCTCGGGACTAGAGGTAGATACGCAGTATTTT. The encoded protein is CASSSGLEVDTQYF. The chain uses TRBV7-2 and TRBJ2-3; the match to TRBD2 covers 8 bases. The CDR3 has 14 amino acids. J was trimmed by 5 bases and V by 4 bases; bases with no gene match: 5. Germline V gene lookup returns CDR1 SGHTA and CDR2 FQGNSA. Using reference TRBV7-2 and TRBJ2-3 for the parts outside the CDR3, the full variable domain is GAGVSQSPSNKVTEKGKDVELRCDPISGHTALYWYRQSLGQGLEFLIYFQGNSAPDKSGLPSDRFSAERTGGSVSTLTIQRTQQEDSAVYLCASSSGLEVDTQYFGPGTRLTVL.

The chain is built from TRBV6-1 and TRBJ2-3; 14 positions match TRBD2. Trimming at V came to 5 bases and at J to 14 bases, leaving 6 bases not matched to a gene. The CDR3 length is 13 residues. Germline V gene sequence: CDR1 MNHNS, CDR2 SASEGT. This CDR3 is CASSLGLAGEPYF. CDR3 nucleotides: TGTGCCAGCAGTCTGGGACTAGCGGGGGAGCCGTATTTT.

The gene calls are TRBV7-2 and TRBJ2-7; D remains ambiguous. Between the trimmed V and J ends, which lost 2 bases and 3 bases, there was a span of 8 bases. Germline assignment: CDR1 SGHTA and CDR2 FQGNSA. CDR3 length: 13 residues. CDR3 protein: CASSLINFYEQYF. In DNA form, the CDR3 reads TGTGCCAGCAGCTTAATCAATTTCTACGAGCAGTACTTC.

This chain connects TRBV28 to TRBJ1-2; the D gene is possibly TRBD1 (6 bases). V lost 2 bases to trimming and J lost 3 bases, with 10 bases between them. The CDR3 consists of 14 residues. Germline CDR1 MDHEN, CDR2 SYDVKM. The CDR3: CASSLTGIDYGYTF. In nucleotides, the CDR3 is TGTGCCAGCAGTTTAACAGGGATTGACTATGGCTACACCTTC.

In this sample, this clone turned up a few times. V and J are TRBV19 and TRBJ2-3; the match to TRBD1 covers 7 bases. The germline V gene encodes CDR1 LNHDA and CDR2 SQIVND (reference sequence). CDR3 size: 14 residues. V shed 5 bases and J 6 bases; nucleotides not matched to a gene: 8. The DNA of the CDR3 is TGTGCCAGTAGTCTAACGACAGGGCGGGATACGCAGTATTTT. This codes for CASSLTTGRDTQYF.

V usage is TRBV21-1 and J usage is TRBJ1-5. TRBV21-1 is marked as a pseudogene. This CDR3 contains 15 residues. CDR3 sequence: CASSKAEVRRQPQHF. CDR3 bases: TGTGCCAGCAGCAAAGCGGAGGTTCGTAGACAGCCCCAGCATTTT.

This chain joins TRBV30 and TRBJ2-1; 9 positions match TRBD2. The CDR3 has 15 amino acids. With V trimmed by 5 bases and J by 2 bases, 7 bases remained unmatched. CDR1 and CDR2 from the germline V gene are GTSNPN and SVGIG (reference sequence). CDR3 sequence reads: CAWATGTSPYNEQFF. Written as DNA, the CDR3 is TGTGCCTGGGCAACCGGGACTAGCCCCTACAATGAGCAGTTCTTC.

This clone has just a few counts. The rearrangement uses TRBV28 and TRBJ1-1, with D perhaps matching TRBD1 (6 bases). This CDR3 contains 13 residues. Germline CDR1 MDHEN, CDR2 SYDVKM. V was pared by 5 bases and J by 4 bases, with 11 bases between. This chain's CDR3 is CASSKGVGTEAFF. CDR3 sequence (DNA): TGTGCCAGCAGTAAGGGGGTAGGCACTGAAGCTTTCTTT.

This clone has just a few counts. The chain employs TRBV18 and TRBJ2-4; TRBD1 matches at 10 bases. The CDR3 totals 13 residues. From germline, CDR1 is KGHSH and CDR2 LQKENI. V shed 4 bases, J shed 10 bases, and the junction held 4 bases outside the gene matches. As DNA, the CDR3 is TGTGCCAGCTCACAAGGACAGGGGGGGATTCAGTACTTC. Its protein is CASSQGQGGIQYF.

The V and J genes are TRBV21-1 and TRBJ2-2; TRBD1, the D gene given by the table, was not confirmed from the DNA. TRBV21-1 is designated a pseudogene. The CDR3 has 13 residues. The chain's CDR3 is CASSKDRLHRLFF. The DNA for the CDR3 is TGTGCCAGCAGCAAGGACAGGTTACATAGGCTGTTTTTT.

The chain couples TRBV7-9 to TRBJ2-7; D call uncertain. Per germline, CDR1 SEHNR and CDR2 FQNEAQ (reference sequence). With 1 base removed from V and 6 bases from J, the gap between germline ends came to 10 bases. The CDR3 loop spans 13 amino acids. The CDR3 sequence is CASSLDESGEQYF. The CDR3 coding sequence is TGTGCCAGCAGCTTAGACGAGTCGGGCGAGCAGTACTTC. Based on the CDR3 plus reference TRBV7-9 and TRBJ2-7, the full variable domain is DTGVSQNPRHKITKRGQNVTFRCDPISEHNRLYWYRQTLGQGPEFLTYFQNEAQLEKSRLLSDRFSAERPKGSFSTLEIQRTEQGDSAMYLCASSLDESGEQYFGPGTRLTVT.

A few counts support this clone. This chain joins TRBV7-9 and TRBJ1-2, with D maybe TRBD1 (6 bases). Between the trimmed V and J ends, which lost 1 base and 4 bases, there was a span of 10 bases. Germline V CDR1 and CDR2: SEHNR, FQNEAQ (reference sequence). This CDR3 has 14 amino acids. The CDR3 region is CASSLDRTAYGYTF. CDR3 DNA sequence: TGTGCCAGCAGCTTAGATCGGACAGCCTATGGCTACACCTTC.

This clone turned up a few times. The chain combines TRBV29-1 with TRBJ1-4; TRBD1 might be the D (5 bases). This CDR3 is built from 13 residues. Germline-derived CDR1 and CDR2 are SQVTM and ANQGSEA. Trimming removed 6 bases from V and 4 bases from J, with 12 bases in between. CDR3 protein: CSVKAGGNEKLFF. In nucleotides, the CDR3 is TGCAGCGTGAAGGCGGGGGGTAATGAAAAACTGTTTTTT.

The chain joins TRBV30 to TRBJ2-7, with D uncertain. V shed 2 bases and J shed 2 bases, with 13 bases lying between them. Germline V gene sequence: CDR1 GTSNPN, CDR2 SVGIG (reference sequence). The CDR3 sequence is 14 residues long. Written as DNA, the CDR3 is TGTGCCTGGAGTCCTCCCGGTCAAACCTACGAGCAGTACTTC. Its protein product is CAWSPPGQTYEQYF.

This clone was observed a handful of times. Other nucleotide sequences from this sample produce the same CDR3. The V and J genes are TRBV30 and TRBJ1-1, with 9 nucleotides matching TRBD1. Per germline, CDR1 GTSNPN and CDR2 SVGIG (reference sequence). V was clipped by 4 bases and J by 1 base; unmatched bases: 4. There are 14 residues in the CDR3. The CDR3 coding sequence is TGTGCCTGGATCCCGGGACAGGGGAACACTGAAGCTTTCTTT. Protein: CAWIPGQGNTEAFF.

This clone has a handful of counts. The chain links TRBV4-1 to TRBJ2-7; TRBD2 matches 7 bases. Germline CDR1 reads MGHRA; CDR2 reads YSYEKL. The CDR3 extends over 14 amino acids. The V gene end was trimmed by 4 bases and the J gene end by 3 bases; junction bases not matched to a gene: 6. The CDR3 loop reads CASSPWPSGYEQYF. DNA for the CDR3: TGCGCCAGCAGCCCCTGGCCTAGCGGCTACGAGCAGTACTTC.

This chain joins TRBV27 and TRBJ2-3, with 8 bases lining up with TRBD1. Germline CDR1 MNHEY, CDR2 SMNVEV (reference sequence). Unmatched junction bases numbered 7, after V lost 5 bases and J lost 6 bases. The CDR3 length is 14 residues. The chain's CDR3 is CASSARTGRDTQYF. CDR3 bases: TGTGCCAGCAGTGCCCGGACAGGGCGGGATACGCAGTATTTT.

The gene calls are TRBV6-5 and TRBJ2-3, with D possibly matching TRBD2 (6 bases). CDR1 MNHEY and CDR2 SVGAGI come from the germline V gene. The germline V and J ends were trimmed by 4 bases and 0 bases, with 8 bases remaining between them. CDR3 length: 14 amino acids. CDR3 sequence: CASSSSASTDTQYF. The CDR3 DNA is TGTGCCAGCAGTTCTAGCGCTAGCACAGATACGCAGTATTTT.

The chain uses TRBV2 and TRBJ1-1; D remains ambiguous. Germline CDR1 reads SNHLY; CDR2 reads FYNNEI. Trimming took 6 bases from V and 3 from J, leaving 8 bases between them. This CDR3 comprises 12 residues. The CDR3 bases are TGTGCCAGCAGCGACAAGTACACTGAAGCTTTCTTT. Amino acids: CASSDKYTEAFF.

This rearrangement joins TRBV7-2 to TRBJ2-1; 8 bases align to TRBD2. J lost 0 bases, V lost 3 bases, and 4 bases had no gene match. The CDR3 has 16 residues. Germline lookup yields CDR1 SGHTA and CDR2 FQGNSA. DNA of the CDR3: TGTGCCAGCAGCTTGATGGGACTAGGCTCCTACAATGAGCAGTTCTTC. Its protein product is CASSLMGLGSYNEQFF.

This chain's CDR3 is CASSSLRSGAVQPQHF. As DNA, the CDR3 is TGTGCCAGCAGCTCCCTCCGTAGTGGGGCTGTTCAGCCCCAGCATTTT. The chain combines TRBV7-9 with TRBJ1-5, with D possibly matching TRBD1 (5 bases). V lost 4 bases and J 6 bases, leaving 19 bases between the germline ends. CDR1 and CDR2 from the germline V gene are SEHNR and FQNEAQ (reference sequence). The CDR3 is made up of 16 amino acids.

This clone was seen only a few times. The chain carries TRBV4-2 and TRBJ2-1; TRBD2 matches 11 bases. This CDR3 region has 16 residues. Germline V gene sequence: CDR1 LGHNA, CDR2 YNFKEQ. V dropped 3 bases and J dropped 4; count of bases not matched to a gene: 5. The DNA for the CDR3 is TGTGCCAGCAGCCACTCGACTAGCGGGATATACAATGAGCAGTTCTTC. It translates to CASSHSTSGIYNEQFF.

This sequence joins TRBV4-2 and TRBJ2-1; 8 bases fit TRBD2. Germline assignment: CDR1 LGHNA and CDR2 YNFKEQ. The V gene end was trimmed by 4 bases and the J gene end by 8 bases; junction bases not matched to a gene: 13. This CDR3 comprises 16 residues. The CDR3 reads CASSRLLTGGVYEQFF. For the CDR3, the DNA is TGTGCCAGCAGCCGCCTGCTGACGGGAGGGGTCTATGAGCAGTTCTTC.

Turning to this clone: At one end, the junction sequence differs from germline, possibly due to a read error. The chain recombines TRBV6-4 with TRBJ2-1, with 9 nucleotides matching TRBD2. This CDR3 has 16 amino acids. CDR1 and CDR2 from the germline V gene are MRHNA and SNTAGT. The chain's CDR3 is CASSKQLAGSNNEQFF. CDR3 sequence (DNA): TGTGCCAGCAGTAAACAACTAGCGGGCTCCAACAATGAGCAGTTCTTC.